The 20 T cell receptor beta chains given below trace back to one sample, sequenced in a study of shared clonotypes between healthy human individuals. Sequencing used immunoSEQ multiplex PCR; TCRdb keeps in-frame clones, though not all of them. The sample has roughly 2,500,000 clones; 90% to 95% are singletons. Sequenced input: naive CD4+ T cells from PBMCs. The subset was: CD45RA+ positively selected. The receptors originated from a man aged 18 to 30 in good health. Some clones in this sample may be carry-over from other donors' samples.

The genes are TRBV19 and TRBJ1-5; a possible D gene is TRBD1 (6 bases). CDR1 is LNHDA, CDR2 SQIVND, per germline (reference sequence). The CDR3 sequence is 17 residues long. V was trimmed by 3 bases and J by 5 bases, leaving 20 bases between them. DNA for the CDR3: TGTGCCAGTAGTATGGGGGTGACAGGTTTAACTCATCAGCCCCAGCATTTT. Translating gives CASSMGVTGLTHQPQHF. Supplemented by reference TRBV19 and TRBJ1-5, the full variable domain reads DGGITQSPKYLFRKEGQNVTLSCEQNLNHDAMYWYRQDPGQGLRLIYYSQIVNDFQKGDIAEGYSVSREKKESFPLTVTSAQKNPTAFYLCASSMGVTGLTHQPQHFGDGTRLSIL.

The chain has TRBV11-1 and TRBJ2-7; D remains ambiguous. Trimming removed 1 base at V and 3 bases at J, with 10 bases between. CDR1 and CDR2 from the germline V gene are SGHAT and FQDESV (reference sequence). This CDR3 spans 14 amino acids. DNA for the CDR3: TGTGCCAGCAGCTTAGGGCTGTCACTCTACGAGCAGTACTTC. Translated, it gives CASSLGLSLYEQYF.

The rearrangement links TRBV18 to TRBJ2-1, with D perhaps assigned TRBD1 or TRBD2 (5 bases each). Trimming removed 6 bases from V and 8 bases from J, with 17 bases in between. CDR1 KGHSH and CDR2 LQKENI come from the germline V gene. The CDR3 is 14 residues long. The CDR3 protein is CASSLGPAFYEQFF. The CDR3 coding sequence is TGTGCCAGCTCGTTGGGACCAGCTTTTTATGAGCAGTTCTTC.

This rearrangement joins TRBV11-2 to TRBJ2-7; no clear D gene. The CDR3 contains 16 residues. Germline CDR1 SGHAT, CDR2 FQNNGV. Trimming took 3 bases from V and 0 from J, leaving 15 bases between them. CDR3 sequence reads: CASSFGNKGSSYEQYF. CDR3 coding DNA: TGTGCCAGCAGCTTCGGCAACAAAGGAAGCTCCTACGAGCAGTACTTC.

The chain combines TRBV30 with TRBJ2-1, with 7 positions matching TRBD2. Trimming at V came to 2 bases and at J to 7 bases, leaving 5 bases not matched to a gene. Germline CDR1 is GTSNPN and CDR2 is SVGIG (reference sequence). The CDR3 is 13 amino acids. The CDR3 spells CAWSFRGGNEQFF. CDR3 nucleotide sequence: TGTGCCTGGAGTTTCCGGGGAGGGAATGAGCAGTTCTTC. Combining the CDR3 with reference TRBV30 and TRBJ2-1 gives the whole variable domain SQTIHQWPATLVQPVGSPLSLECTVEGTSNPNLYWYRQAAGRGLQLLFYSVGIGQISSEVPQNLSASRPQDRQFILSSKKLLLSDSGFYLCAWSFRGGNEQFFGPGTRLTVL.

The chain is built from TRBV5-1 and TRBJ2-2; weak D call: TRBD2 (5 bases). V was pared by 0 bases and J by 7 bases, with 10 bases between. Germline V gives CDR1 SGHRS, CDR2 YFSETQ. CDR3 length: 14 residues. Here the CDR3 DNA reads TGCGCCAGCAGCTTGGCCGGGGTTCTCGGGGAGCTGTTTTTT. It translates to CASSLAGVLGELFF.

The J gene is TRBJ1-4, the V gene TRBV5-4; the match to TRBD1 covers 9 bases. Germline CDR1 and CDR2: SGHNT and YYREEE (reference sequence). CDR3 length: 17 amino acids. V dropped 2 bases and J dropped 8; count of bases not matched to a gene: 13. CDR3 region: CASSLRRTGDLREKLFF. The CDR3 nucleotides are TGTGCCAGCAGCTTACGTCGGACAGGGGATCTACGGGAAAAACTGTTTTTT.

CDR3 coding DNA: TGTGCCAGCAGCTCGCAAAACTCCCTATACGAGCAGTACTTC. Translated: CASSSQNSLYEQYF. The V gene is TRBV5-4, the J gene TRBJ2-7, with unresolved D. The CDR3 runs 14 residues. Trimming took off 3 bases at V and 4 bases at J, with 14 bases between the two ends. Germline V gene data show CDR1 as SGHNT and CDR2 as YYREEE (reference sequence).

The sample holds one count of this clone. The V gene is TRBV28, the J gene TRBJ2-5; 13 bases align to TRBD2. CDR1 and CDR2 (germline): MDHEN, SYDVKM. The J segment lost 6 bases and the V segment lost 4 bases, leaving 11 bases of the junction unmatched. The length of the CDR3 is 17 residues. The CDR3 sequence is CASSSLTSGRLLQTQYF. The CDR3 DNA reads TGTGCCAGCAGTTCATTGACTAGCGGGAGGTTGCTCCAGACCCAGTACTTC.

This rearrangement joins TRBV6-6 to TRBJ2-7; D not certain. Germline lookup yields CDR1 MNHNY and CDR2 SVGAGI (reference sequence). The CDR3 consists of 13 residues. Trimming removed 2 bases from V and 2 bases from J, with 7 bases in between. Here the CDR3 reads CASSYRRAYEQYF. Here the CDR3 DNA reads TGTGCCAGCAGTTACCGCCGGGCCTACGAGCAGTACTTC.

The chain joins TRBV4-3 to TRBJ2-7; TRBD2 matches 12 bases. Trimming cost V 0 bases and J 5 bases; bases outside gene matches: 17. The CDR3 extends over 20 amino acids. Germline V gene sequence: CDR1 LGHNA, CDR2 YSLEER. CDR3 protein: CASSQEPLTSGSPGRHEQYF. Written as DNA, the CDR3 is TGCGCCAGCAGCCAAGAACCACTGACTAGCGGGAGCCCCGGGAGGCACGAGCAGTACTTC.

In this sample, this clone turned up once. The V and J genes are TRBV4-2 and TRBJ2-3, with 9 bases fitting TRBD2. Trimming at V came to 4 bases and at J to 3 bases, leaving 5 bases not matched to a gene. Germline V gene lookup returns CDR1 LGHNA and CDR2 YNFKEQ. CDR3 length: 15 amino acids. The CDR3 sequence: CASSPSGIVTDTQYF. The DNA for the CDR3 is TGTGCCAGCAGCCCTAGCGGGATAGTGACAGATACGCAGTATTTT.

This chain joins TRBV5-4 and TRBJ2-5, with 9 bases fitting TRBD2. The V segment lost 4 bases and the J segment 5 bases; nucleotides outside the gene matches: 12. The length of the CDR3 is 16 residues. CDR1 and CDR2 from the germline V gene are SGHNT and YYREEE (reference sequence). The CDR3: CASSPQAGGVGETQYF. CDR3 nucleotide sequence: TGTGCCAGCAGCCCCCAGGCGGGAGGGGTGGGGGAGACCCAGTACTTC. The complete variable domain, with remaining parts taken from reference TRBV5-4 and TRBJ2-5, reads ETGVTQSPTHLIKTRGQQVTLRCSSQSGHNTVSWYQQALGQGPQFIFQYYREEENGRGNFPPRFSGLQFPNYSSELNVNALELDDSALYLCASSPQAGGVGETQYFGPGTRLLVL.

This chain links TRBV4-3 with TRBJ2-5, with D hard to call. CDR3 length: 14 residues. Trimming took 4 bases from V and 0 from J, leaving 9 bases between them. CDR1 and CDR2 from the germline V gene are LGHNA and YSLEER. CDR3 DNA: TGCGCCAGCAGCCCCGTCCTGAACCAAGAGACCCAGTACTTC. Protein product: CASSPVLNQETQYF.

A note on this clone: The sample carries other DNA sequences with the same CDR3. This rearrangement joins TRBV5-4 to TRBJ1-5; D gene uncertain. CDR1 and CDR2 from the germline V gene are SGHNT and YYREEE (reference sequence). CDR3 length equals 14 residues. V shed 0 bases and J shed 2 bases, with 6 bases lying between them. The CDR3 sequence is CASSLAGGNQPQHF. DNA for the CDR3: TGTGCCAGCAGCTTGGCAGGCGGCAATCAGCCCCAGCATTTT.

This clone was detected a few times. The chain joins TRBV9 to TRBJ2-2; D perhaps matches TRBD2 (5 bases). The CDR3 runs to 14 residues. Trimming removed 0 bases at V and 6 bases at J, with 9 bases between. Germline V gene lookup returns CDR1 SGDLS and CDR2 YYNGEE. This CDR3 reads CASSVASGSGELFF. CDR3 DNA: TGTGCCAGCAGCGTAGCCTCGGGGTCCGGGGAGCTGTTTTTT.

This chain uses TRBV7-2 with TRBJ2-3; TRBD2 might be the D (6 bases). CDR1 and CDR2 from the germline V gene are SGHTA and FQGNSA. Deletions cut 5 bases from V and 2 bases from J, with 14 bases between. The CDR3 has 15 residues. The CDR3 nucleotides read TGTGCCAGCAGCCTTAGCGGTCAGATCACAGATACGCAGTATTTT. It encodes CASSLSGQITDTQYF. Variable domain in full (rest from reference TRBV7-2 and TRBJ2-3): GAGVSQSPSNKVTEKGKDVELRCDPISGHTALYWYRQSLGQGLEFLIYFQGNSAPDKSGLPSDRFSAERTGGSVSTLTIQRTQQEDSAVYLCASSLSGQITDTQYFGPGTRLTVL.

This chain uses TRBV27 with TRBJ1-1; the D gene is possibly TRBD1 (5 bases). The V end lost 1 base, the J end lost 1 base, and 10 bases lay between the germline ends. The germline CDR1 and CDR2 sequences are MNHEY and SMNVEV (reference sequence). The CDR3 runs to 15 residues. The CDR3 loop reads CASSLFSDRNTEAFF. The CDR3 nucleotides read TGTGCCAGCAGTTTATTCTCTGACAGGAACACTGAAGCTTTCTTT.

The genes are TRBV28 and TRBJ2-7; possibly TRBD2 for D (5 bases). Per germline, CDR1 MDHEN and CDR2 SYDVKM. V lost 3 bases, J lost 2 bases, and 11 bases lay in between. The CDR3 spans 14 residues. DNA of the CDR3: TGTGCCAGCAGTTTGGGAGCGTACCCCTACGAGCAGTACTTC. Its translation is CASSLGAYPYEQYF.

The chain combines TRBV5-1 with TRBJ1-1, with D possibly TRBD1 on 6 matching bases. The length of the CDR3 is 15 residues. The V and J ends lost 6 bases and 3 bases respectively, with 18 bases between them. Germline V gene lookup returns CDR1 SGHRS and CDR2 YFSETQ. As DNA, the CDR3 is TGCGCCAGCACCTGGGGGGGGGCGGAGGACACTGAAGCTTTCTTT. Its protein is CASTWGGAEDTEAFF.